These 13 T cell receptor beta chains originate from one sample sequenced in a study of shared clonotypes between healthy human individuals. Clones were sequenced by immunoSEQ multiplex PCR, and TCRdb holds only the in-frame ones, with some missing. The sample has under 1,100,000 clones; about four fifths are singletons. The specimen was memory CD4+ T cells from PBMCs. As for subset: CD45RA-negative fraction. These receptors were taken from a man between 18 and 29 years old in good health. Some clones in this sample may be carry-over from other donors' samples.

The table lists this clone with a few counts. V and J are TRBV9 and TRBJ2-5; possibly TRBD1 or TRBD2 for D (6 bases each). CDR3 length equals 16 residues. V gave up 4 bases and J gave up 1 base, with 17 bases separating them. Looked up from germline, CDR1 is SGDLS and CDR2 is YYNGEE. The DNA for the CDR3 is TGTGCCAGCAGCCAAGACGGGGGCAGGGGCCAAGAGACCCAGTACTTC. It is translated as CASSQDGGRGQETQYF.

The chain employs TRBV30 and TRBJ2-7, with D possibly TRBD1 on 6 matching bases. From germline, CDR1 is GTSNPN and CDR2 SVGIG (reference sequence). V lost 2 bases, J lost 2 bases, and 10 bases lay in between. The CDR3 is 13 residues long. The CDR3 DNA reads as TGTGCCTGGAGTCGTTCAGGGGCCTACGAGCAGTACTTC. As protein: CAWSRSGAYEQYF.

V usage is TRBV5-1 and J usage is TRBJ2-7, with 10 bases matching TRBD2. Per the germline V gene, CDR1 is SGHRS and CDR2 is YFSETQ. V was clipped by 5 bases and J by 4 bases; unmatched bases: 6. The CDR3 runs 14 residues. CDR3 nucleotide sequence: TGCGCCAGCAGAGACACTAGCGGGACGTACGAGCAGTACTTC. Translating it yields CASRDTSGTYEQYF.

V and J are TRBV6-4 and TRBJ1-2; 7 bases line up with TRBD1. The V segment lost 0 bases and the J segment 4 bases; nucleotides outside the gene matches: 8. The CDR3 has 16 residues. Germline CDR1 reads MRHNA; CDR2 reads SNTAGT. This chain's CDR3 is CASSDSRAGGLYGYTF. DNA of the CDR3: TGTGCCAGCAGTGACTCGAGGGCAGGGGGACTCTATGGCTACACCTTC.

The V and J genes are TRBV28 and TRBJ1-5; the D gene is possibly TRBD1 (5 bases). The CDR3 runs 15 residues. Trimming pared 8 bases from V and 5 bases from J, leaving 19 bases between. Germline V gene lookup returns CDR1 MDHEN and CDR2 SYDVKM. The CDR3 region has the DNA TGTGCCAGCGGTTCCGGAGACAGCTCTTATCAGCCCCAGCATTTT. This sequence encodes CASGSGDSSYQPQHF.

This clone was counted a few times. The chain employs TRBV6-5 and TRBJ2-5; 7 bases map to TRBD2. Trimming cost V 7 bases and J 1 base; bases outside gene matches: 6. The CDR3 runs to 14 residues. CDR1 is MNHEY, CDR2 SVGAGI, per germline. CDR3 region: CASTAGVGQETQYF. The CDR3 DNA reads TGTGCCAGCACCGCGGGGGTCGGCCAAGAGACCCAGTACTTC.

This clone was counted once. The chain's CDR3 is CATRDREETQYF. In DNA form, the CDR3 reads TGTGCCACCAGAGACAGGGAAGAGACCCAGTACTTC. The J gene is TRBJ2-5, the V gene TRBV6-6, with TRBD1 identical over 7 bases. V trimming: 10 bases; J trimming: 3 bases; junction bases outside the gene matches: 5. CDR3 length: 12 amino acids. Germline CDR1 MNHNY, CDR2 SVGAGI (reference sequence).

The V gene is TRBV27, the J gene TRBJ2-5, with D perhaps matching TRBD2 (5 bases). CDR1 MNHEY and CDR2 SMNVEV come from the germline V gene (reference sequence). The CDR3 sequence is 14 residues long. V lost 2 bases and J lost 7, with 14 bases in between. CDR3 sequence reads: CASSLDTPAGTQYF. The CDR3 DNA is TGTGCCAGCAGTTTAGACACACCGGCGGGGACCCAGTACTTC.

The chain is built from TRBV5-1 and TRBJ2-1, with D perhaps given as TRBD1 or TRBD2 (6 bases each). The germline V gene has CDR1 SGHRS and CDR2 YFSETQ. V lost 1 base and J lost 10, with 12 bases in between. The CDR3 sequence is 13 residues long. DNA for the CDR3: TGCGCCAGCAGCTTGCTCGGGGGCTGGGAGCAGTTCTTC. It specifies CASSLLGGWEQFF.

The chain combines TRBV10-3 with TRBJ1-5; maybe TRBD1 (6 bases). Germline V lookup: CDR1 ENHRY, CDR2 SYGVKD. The CDR3 runs 14 residues. V lost 4 bases to trimming and J lost 5 bases, with 12 bases between them. The CDR3 is CAISVQGTDQPQHF. The DNA for the CDR3 is TGTGCCATCAGTGTACAGGGCACCGATCAGCCCCAGCATTTT.

The CDR3 sequence is CAGWTGYHSGANVLTF. The CDR3, as DNA: TGTGCCGGTTGGACAGGCTACCACTCTGGGGCCAACGTCCTGACTTTC. The J gene is TRBJ2-6, the V gene TRBV2; 7 bases are a match to TRBD1. J lost 0 bases, V lost 11 bases, and 10 bases had no gene match. Germline V gene sequence: CDR1 SNHLY, CDR2 FYNNEI. This CDR3 has 16 residues.

The rearrangement uses TRBV5-1 and TRBJ2-7; perhaps TRBD2 as D (6 bases). The V end lost 2 bases, the J end lost 1 base, and 13 bases lay between the germline ends. Germline V CDR1 and CDR2: SGHRS, YFSETQ. The CDR3 is 15 residues long. The CDR3 here is CASSFGGSGSYEQYF. As DNA, the CDR3 is TGCGCCAGCAGCTTTGGGGGGTCCGGATCCTACGAGCAGTACTTC. The full variable domain, rest sourced from reference TRBV5-1 and TRBJ2-7, is KAGVTQTPRYLIKTRGQQVTLSCSPISGHRSVSWYQQTPGQGLQFLFEYFSETQRNKGNFPGRFSGRQFSNSRSEMNVSTLELGDSALYLCASSFGGSGSYEQYFGPGTRLTVT.

As for this clone: A far larger clone is just one base off, so this is likely a read error. The chain carries TRBV30 and TRBJ1-1, with D possibly matching TRBD1 (5 bases). The length of the CDR3 is 15 residues. With 4 bases removed from V and 6 bases from J, the gap between germline ends came to 21 bases. Germline loops: CDR1 GTSNPN, CDR2 SVGIG (reference sequence). This CDR3 is CAWKGHGGSNAEAFF. In DNA form, the CDR3 reads TGTGCCTGGAAGGGCCACGGGGGATCTAACGCTGAAGCTTTCTTT.